The source of this TCR beta chain is a study of T cells in Graves' hyperthyroidism and ophthalmopathy. This clonotype was counted at least ten times. Its target is not known. Uncontrolled infection, other autoimmune disease, pregnancy or lactation excluded patients. On the basis of clinical symptoms, serum thyroxine and TRAb, thyroid ultrasound and orbital computed tomography, diagnoses were made. Regarding the study as a whole: Stable hyperthyroidism and ophthalmopathy were separated using 13 V-J signatures. Ophthalmopathy was identified by the model a median approximately six months ahead of onset.

Amplification yielded TCR beta CDR3 regions, with RNA transcripts as the source. In the first-round RT-PCR of the TCR CDR3, the HTBI primer set was used. TCRdb passed the multiplex PCR reads through MiXCR, listing each CDR3 protein once. This sample has approximately 530,000 distinct CDR3 sequences, with 15% to 20% found just once. Trimming cost V 6 bases and J 0 bases; bases outside gene matches: 8. CDR3 size: 16 residues. Germline V gene sequence: CDR1 MDHEN, CDR2 SYDVKM. The sequence was collected from a man aged 35-49 years with Graves' ophthalmopathy. The sample was blood. The chain employs TRBV28 and TRBJ1-1; the match to TRBD1 covers 9 bases. The CDR3 nucleotides are TGTGCCAGCAGCTCTCCGGGACAGGGACTGAACACTGAAGCTTTCTTT. It specifies CASSSPGQGLNTEAFF.